This entry is about one T cell receptor (beta chain). The antigen remains unidentified. The CDR3 extends over 15 amino acids. Looked up from germline, CDR1 is SEHNR and CDR2 is FQNEAQ (reference sequence). V lost 0 bases, J lost 1 base, and 7 bases lay in between. Tens of thousands of T cell genomes (around 200 ng DNA) went into each sorted-subset replicate. Clones were sequenced by immunoSEQ multiplex PCR, and TCRdb holds only the in-frame ones, with some missing. The sample records millions of clones, about 92% being singletons. Naive CD8 populations comprised CD45RO-negative cells positively selected for CCR7, excluding terminally differentiated effector memory CD45RA+ cells. The data were obtained in a study of shared clonotypes between healthy human individuals. Points from the study as a whole: Relative to memory subsets, naive subsets generally showed larger estimated richness.

The sequence came from a man aged 18 to 29 in good health. Some clones in this sample may be carry-over from other donors' samples. The chain combines TRBV7-9 with TRBJ2-4, with D possibly matching TRBD2 (5 bases). What was sequenced was naive CD8+ T cells from PBMCs. In DNA, the CDR3 is TGTGCCAGCAGCTTAGCGGGAGTCGCCAAAAACATTCAGTACTTC. Its protein product is CASSLAGVAKNIQYF.